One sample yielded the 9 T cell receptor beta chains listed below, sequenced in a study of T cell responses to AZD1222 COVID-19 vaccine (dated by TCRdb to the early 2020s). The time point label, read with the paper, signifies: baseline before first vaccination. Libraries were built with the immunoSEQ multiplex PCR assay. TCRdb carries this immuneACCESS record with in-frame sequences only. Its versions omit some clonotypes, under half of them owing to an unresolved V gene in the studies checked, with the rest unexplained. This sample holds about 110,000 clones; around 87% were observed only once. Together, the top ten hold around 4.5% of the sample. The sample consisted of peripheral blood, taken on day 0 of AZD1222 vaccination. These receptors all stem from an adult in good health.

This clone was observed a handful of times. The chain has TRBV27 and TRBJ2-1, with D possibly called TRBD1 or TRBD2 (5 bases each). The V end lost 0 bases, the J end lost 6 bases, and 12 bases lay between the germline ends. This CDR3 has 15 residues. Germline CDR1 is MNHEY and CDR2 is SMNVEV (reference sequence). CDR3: CASSLSRGYGNEQFF. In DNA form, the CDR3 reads TGTGCCAGCAGTTTATCGAGGGGATACGGCAATGAGCAGTTCTTC.

The CDR3 DNA is TGTGCCAGCAATAGGGGGCTACGGACTGAAGCTTTCTTT. Amino acid sequence: CASNRGLRTEAFF. V and J are TRBV12-3 or TRBV12-4 and TRBJ1-1; 7 nucleotides line up with TRBD1. This CDR3 has 13 amino acids. The V segment lost 7 bases and the J segment 5 bases; nucleotides outside the gene matches: 7.

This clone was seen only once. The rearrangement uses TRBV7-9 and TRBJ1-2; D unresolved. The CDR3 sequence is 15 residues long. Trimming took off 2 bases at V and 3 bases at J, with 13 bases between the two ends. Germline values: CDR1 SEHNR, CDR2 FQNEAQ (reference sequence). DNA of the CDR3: TGTGCCAGCAGCTTAAGTGCGGCGACCGACTATGGCTACACCTTC. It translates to CASSLSAATDYGYTF. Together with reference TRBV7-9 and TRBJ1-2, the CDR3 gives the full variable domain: DTGVSQNPRHKITKRGQNVTFRCDPISEHNRLYWYRQTLGQGPEFLTYFQNEAQLEKSRLLSDRFSAERPKGSFSTLEIQRTEQGDSAMYLCASSLSAATDYGYTFGSGTRLTVV.

The CDR3 DNA reads as TGTGCCAGCAGTGATCACGGTGACTATGGCTACACCTTC. This codes for CASSDHGDYGYTF. V is TRBV2 and J is TRBJ1-2; no firm D call. Germline CDR1 is SNHLY and CDR2 is FYNNEI. This CDR3 region has 13 residues. Trimming removed 3 bases at V and 3 bases at J, with 8 bases between.

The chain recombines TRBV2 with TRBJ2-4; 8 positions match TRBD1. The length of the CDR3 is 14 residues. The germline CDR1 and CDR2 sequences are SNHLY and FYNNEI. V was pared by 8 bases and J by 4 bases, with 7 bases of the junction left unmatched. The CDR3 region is CASGQGVQKNIQYF. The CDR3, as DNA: TGTGCCAGCGGACAGGGAGTGCAAAAAAACATTCAGTACTTC.

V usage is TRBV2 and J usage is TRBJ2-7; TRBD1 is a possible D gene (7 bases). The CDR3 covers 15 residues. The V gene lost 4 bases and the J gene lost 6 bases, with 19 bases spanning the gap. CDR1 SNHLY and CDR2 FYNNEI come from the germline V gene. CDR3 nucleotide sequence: TGTGCCAGCAGTGTGGACAGGAGGGTCCGGGGCGAGCAGTACTTC. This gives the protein CASSVDRRVRGEQYF.

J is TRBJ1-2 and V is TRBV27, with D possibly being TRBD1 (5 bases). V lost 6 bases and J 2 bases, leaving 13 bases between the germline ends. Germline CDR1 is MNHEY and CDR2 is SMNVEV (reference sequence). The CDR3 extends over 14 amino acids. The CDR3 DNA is TGTGCCAGCAGAGCTCGGGGGGGAAACTATGGCTACACCTTC. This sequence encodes CASRARGGNYGYTF.

The CDR3 DNA sequence: TGTGCCAGCAGCGGAGCGGGGCCCACAGATACGCAGTATTTT. Its translation is CASSGAGPTDTQYF. This chain uses TRBV7-2 with TRBJ2-3; 7 nucleotides line up with TRBD2. The germline V gene encodes CDR1 SGHTA and CDR2 FQGNSA. This CDR3 is built from 14 residues. V trimming: 5 bases; J trimming: 2 bases; junction bases outside the gene matches: 4.

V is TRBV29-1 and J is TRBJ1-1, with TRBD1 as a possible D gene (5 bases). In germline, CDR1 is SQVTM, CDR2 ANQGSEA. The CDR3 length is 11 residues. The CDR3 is CSTRGGAEAFF. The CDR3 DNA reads TGCAGTACGAGGGGTGGGGCTGAAGCTTTCTTT.